The 8 T cell receptor beta chains below were found in one sample sequenced in a study of early T cells in non-severe SARS-CoV-2 infection. TCRdb re-called the 5' RACE reads through MiXCR, storing one row per CDR3 protein. The sample yields 35,000 to 45,000 distinct CDR3 sequences, about 6% seen once. Sequences were derived from whole blood, sampled at baseline. Every receptor here comes from an adult who was a healthcare worker with PCR-confirmed SARS-CoV-2 infection or an uninfected control (not recorded which).

This clonotype was seen only a few times. The chain couples TRBV25-1 to TRBJ1-6; 7 bases fit TRBD1. The germline CDR1 and CDR2 sequences are MGHDK and SYGVNS. CDR3 length: 15 amino acids. V gave up 6 bases and J gave up 7 bases; unmatched junction bases: 9. For the CDR3, the DNA is TGTGCCAGCAGAGTCACCGGGACAGAGAATTCACCCCTCCACTTT. It is translated as CASRVTGTENSPLHF.

This clonotype was seen many times. The chain has TRBV12-3 or TRBV12-4 and TRBJ1-1; D remains ambiguous. The CDR3 runs 13 residues. The V end lost 4 bases, the J end lost 1 base, and 7 bases lay between the germline ends. The CDR3 DNA is TGTGCCAGCAGTTATTGGCGGAACACTGAAGCTTTCTTT. Amino acid sequence: CASSYWRNTEAFF.

This clonotype has only a few counts. The chain joins TRBV30 to TRBJ1-1; 7 bases are shared with TRBD1. Per germline, CDR1 GTSNPN and CDR2 SVGIG (reference sequence). V shed 7 bases and J 4 bases; nucleotides not matched to a gene: 6. This CDR3 contains 12 residues. CDR3 DNA sequence: TGTGCCTCCCACAGGGGTGGCACTGAAGCTTTCTTT. Its translation is CASHRGGTEAFF.

CDR3 residues: CASSLGGETINEQFF. In DNA form, the CDR3 reads TGTGCCAGCAGCCTAGGGGGCGAAACGATCAATGAGCAGTTCTTC. This chain links TRBV6-2 or TRBV6-3 with TRBJ2-1; TRBD1 matches 7 bases. CDR1 is MNHEY, CDR2 SVGEGT, per germline. This CDR3 comprises 15 residues. Trimming took 6 bases from V and 6 from J; bases not matched to a gene: 11.

In its sample, this clonotype was seen many times. The V call is TRBV30, the J call TRBJ2-2; TRBD1 aligns across 8 bases. The J segment lost 0 bases and the V segment lost 1 base, leaving 4 bases of the junction unmatched. The germline CDR1 and CDR2 sequences are GTSNPN and SVGIG (reference sequence). The CDR3 is 16 amino acids. CDR3 in DNA: TGTGCCTGGAGTGACGTGACAGGGGCGAACACCGGGGAGCTGTTTTTT. Its translation is CAWSDVTGANTGELFF.

This clonotype was seen repeatedly, ten times or more. V usage is TRBV27 and J usage is TRBJ2-7, with a tentative D call TRBD2 (5 bases). Trimming removed 5 bases at V and 5 bases at J, with 16 bases between. Looked up from germline, CDR1 is MNHEY and CDR2 is SMNVEV (reference sequence). CDR3 size: 14 residues. In DNA form, the CDR3 reads TGTGCCAGCAGTCCAAGCGGCCTCCAAAACGAGCAGTACTTC. Its protein is CASSPSGLQNEQYF.

This clonotype came up many times. This chain uses TRBV10-2 with TRBJ2-7, with D unresolved. The germline V gene encodes CDR1 WSHSY and CDR2 SAAADI. The CDR3 runs 11 residues. V lost 0 bases and J lost 7, with 4 bases in between. This CDR3 is CASSESGEQYF. The CDR3 DNA sequence: TGCGCCAGCAGTGAGTCGGGGGAGCAGTACTTC.

This clonotype was recorded many times. The chain combines TRBV29-1 with TRBJ1-2; weak D call: TRBD1 (5 bases). Per the germline V gene, CDR1 is SQVTM and CDR2 is ANQGSEA. Deletions cut 8 bases from V and 3 bases from J, with 13 bases between. This CDR3 region has 12 residues. The CDR3 DNA reads TGCAGCTCTCGGGACGAGGACTATGGCTACACCTTC. Translation: CSSRDEDYGYTF.